This T cell receptor (beta chain) originates from a study of blood T cell repertoires in COVID-19. Study in general: Spain, Italy and the United States supplied samples that represented acute and convalescent COVID-19. Sources were T cells, B-cell-depleted T cells, or PBMCs; the material itself was cDNA or gDNA.

V was pared by 2 bases and J by 2 bases, with 15 bases of the junction left unmatched. This CDR3 contains 19 residues. The V gene's germline CDR1 is LNHDA and CDR2 SQIVND (reference sequence). In the original analysis: Amplification from reference gene primers served as the basis for estimated nucleated cell counts. TCRdb's copy holds only in-frame clones and misses some; the assay was immunoSEQ multiplex PCR. Clonal size and the V and J genes are those of that table, whereas D and trimming came from the DNA. The sample records approximately 99,000 clones, roughly 84% being singletons. The chain carries TRBV19 and TRBJ2-3, with 8 bases that match TRBD2. The material sequenced was peripheral blood. This clonotype was sampled from a man in his 70s with active or convalescent COVID-19. CDR3 in amino acids: CASSILASGRDKYTDTQYF. CDR3 DNA sequence: TGTGCCAGTAGTATACTGGCTAGCGGGCGCGATAAATACACAGATACGCAGTATTTT. The whole variable domain, filled in from reference TRBV19 and TRBJ2-3, reads DGGITQSPKYLFRKEGQNVTLSCEQNLNHDAMYWYRQDPGQGLRLIYYSQIVNDFQKGDIAEGYSVSREKKESFPLTVTSAQKNPTAFYLCASSILASGRDKYTDTQYFGPGTRLTVL.